These 6 T cell receptor beta chains came from one sample sequenced in a study of blood T cell repertoires in COVID-19. Measured with immunoSEQ multiplex PCR; TCRdb has only the in-frame clones, and not every one. The repertoire holds fewer than 600,000 clones, with approximately 92% as singletons. Input material: peripheral blood. Receptor source: a man aged 18 to 30 with COVID-19, enrolled during active disease.

V is TRBV29-1 and J is TRBJ1-1, with TRBD1 identical over 10 bases. V shed 7 bases and J 2 bases; nucleotides not matched to a gene: 4. The length of the CDR3 is 13 residues. CDR1 and CDR2 from the germline V gene are SQVTM and ANQGSEA. The chain's CDR3 is CSGGQGINTEAFF. DNA of the CDR3: TGCAGCGGGGGACAGGGGATTAACACTGAAGCTTTCTTT. Full variable domain (outside the CDR3, taken from reference TRBV29-1 and TRBJ1-1): SAVISQKPSRDICQRGTSLTIQCQVDSQVTMMFWYRQQPGQSLTLIATANQGSEATYESGFVIDKFPISRPNLTFSTLTVSNMSPEDSSIYLCSGGQGINTEAFFGQGTRLTVV.

The rearrangement links TRBV30 to TRBJ2-7; maybe TRBD2 (6 bases). The CDR3 runs 15 residues. V was pared by 2 bases and J by 5 bases, with 19 bases between. The germline V gene has CDR1 GTSNPN and CDR2 SVGIG (reference sequence). As DNA, the CDR3 is TGTGCCTGGAGTCCCGGGACTTCACCCTTGAACGAGCAGTACTTC. Amino acid sequence: CAWSPGTSPLNEQYF.

This clone was observed a handful of times. This chain links TRBV4-2 with TRBJ2-2; 7 bases are shared with TRBD2. Germline CDR1 is LGHNA and CDR2 is YNFKEQ. The CDR3 is 17 amino acids. Trimming at V came to 0 bases and at J to 2 bases, leaving 6 bases not matched to a gene. The CDR3 loop is CASSQDWRGGNTGELFF. Written as DNA, the CDR3 is TGTGCCAGCAGCCAAGATTGGCGCGGGGGAAACACCGGGGAGCTGTTTTTT.

The chain couples TRBV12-3 or TRBV12-4 to TRBJ1-2; 8 bases fit TRBD1. This CDR3 contains 12 residues. V trimming: 7 bases; J trimming: 8 bases; junction bases outside the gene matches: 6. The DNA for the CDR3 is TGTGCCAGCACCAGGACAGGGAAAGGCTACACCTTC. Protein product: CASTRTGKGYTF.

Only one count was recorded for this clone. V is TRBV5-8 and J is TRBJ1-2; D not resolved. This CDR3 spans 12 amino acids. V dropped 0 bases and J dropped 5 bases, with 5 bases sitting between them. Per germline, CDR1 SGHTS and CDR2 YDEGEE. CDR3 nucleotides: TGTGCCAGCAGCTTGGCGCAGTATGGCTACACCTTC. Protein product: CASSLAQYGYTF.

This sequence joins TRBV27 and TRBJ1-5; D gene ambiguous. The CDR3 is 13 residues long. V dropped 5 bases and J dropped 2 bases, with 7 bases sitting between them. CDR1 and CDR2 (germline): MNHEY, SMNVEV (reference sequence). The DNA for the CDR3 is TGTGCCAGCAGTCCGGAGGGCAATCAGCCCCAGCATTTT. This codes for CASSPEGNQPQHF.